Only a few counts were recorded for the clone carrying this TCR beta chain. The CDR3 consists of 13 residues. The V end was cut by 7 bases, the J end by 7 bases, with 11 bases between. The data originate from a study of identical twins. Via MiXCR, TCRdb re-called the 5' RACE reads, giving one row per CDR3 protein. The sample lists 350,000 to 400,000 distinct CDR3 sequences, approximately 10% occurring once. Sequenced: naive T cells sorted from blood. The origin of this receptor is a woman in her fifties or sixties in good health. The chain carries TRBV12-3 or TRBV12-4 and TRBJ1-6; a possible D gene is TRBD1 (5 bases). This CDR3 reads CASNGGWNSPLHF. Here the CDR3 DNA reads TGTGCCAGCAATGGGGGTTGGAATTCACCCCTCCACTTT.